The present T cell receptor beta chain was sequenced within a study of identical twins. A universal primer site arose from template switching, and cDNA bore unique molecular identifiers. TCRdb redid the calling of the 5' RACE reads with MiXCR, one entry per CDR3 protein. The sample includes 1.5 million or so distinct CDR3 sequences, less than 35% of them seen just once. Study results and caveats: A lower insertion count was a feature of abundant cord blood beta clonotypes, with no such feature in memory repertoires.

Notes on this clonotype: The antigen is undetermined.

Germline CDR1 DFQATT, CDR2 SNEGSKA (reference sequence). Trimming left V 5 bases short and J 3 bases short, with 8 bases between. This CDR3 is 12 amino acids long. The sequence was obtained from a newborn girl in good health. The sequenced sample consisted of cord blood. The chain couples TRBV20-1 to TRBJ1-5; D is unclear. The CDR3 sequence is CSAGTYNQPQHF. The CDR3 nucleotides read TGCAGTGCTGGAACATACAATCAGCCCCAGCATTTT.